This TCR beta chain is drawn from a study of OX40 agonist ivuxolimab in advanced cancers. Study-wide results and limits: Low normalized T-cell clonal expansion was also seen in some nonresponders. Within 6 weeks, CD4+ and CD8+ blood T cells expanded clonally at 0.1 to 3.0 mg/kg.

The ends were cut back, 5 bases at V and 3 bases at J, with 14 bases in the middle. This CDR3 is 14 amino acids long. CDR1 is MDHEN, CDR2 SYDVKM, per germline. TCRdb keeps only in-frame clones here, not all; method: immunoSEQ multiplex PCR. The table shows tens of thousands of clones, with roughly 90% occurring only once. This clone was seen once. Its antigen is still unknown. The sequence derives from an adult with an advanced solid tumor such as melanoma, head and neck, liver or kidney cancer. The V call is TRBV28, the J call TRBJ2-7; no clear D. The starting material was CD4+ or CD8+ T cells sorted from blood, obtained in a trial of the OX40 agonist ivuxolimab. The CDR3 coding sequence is TGTGCCAGCAGTCCTCCTGACGGTAGCTACGAGCAGTACTTC. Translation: CASSPPDGSYEQYF.